Shown below are 6 T cell receptor beta chains from a single sample sequenced in a study of glioma-infiltrating T cells (dated by TCRdb to the mid-2010s). The instrument was an Illumina MiSeq. The iRepertoire nested amplicon-rescue multiplex PCR (arm-PCR) platform was used to amplify TCR alpha and beta CDR3 regions from RNA. TCRdb reran the public reads through fastp at Q25 and MiXCR, keeping productive beta chains. Rows merge per CDR3 protein into single entries with the most common DNA and genes. Here the sample has under 200,000 distinct CDR3 sequences; about 47% occur a single time. The ten largest clonotypes hold 5% to 5.5% of the sample. Sequenced: glioma tissue, nonneoplastic brain tissue, or PBMCs (not recorded which). These receptors were obtained from a human donor with low-grade glioma or glioblastoma, undergoing nonglioma brain surgery, or in good health (not recorded which).

This clonotype was counted only a few times. V gene TRBV4-2 combines with J gene TRBJ2-5, with D unresolved. The CDR3 has 15 amino acids. The germline CDR1 and CDR2 sequences are LGHNA and YNFKEQ. V was clipped by 2 bases and J by 0 bases, with 10 bases between them. Here the CDR3 reads CASSQIDRDQETQYF. The CDR3 nucleotides read TGTGCCAGCAGCCAAATCGACCGCGACCAAGAGACCCAGTACTTC.

The J gene is TRBJ1-1, the V gene TRBV9; D uncertain. Trimming pared 1 base from V and 3 bases from J, leaving 10 bases between. This CDR3 is built from 14 residues. From germline, CDR1 is SGDLS and CDR2 YYNGEE. The CDR3 loop is CASSVRQRDTEAFF. CDR3 bases: TGTGCCAGCAGCGTAAGGCAAAGGGACACTGAAGCTTTCTTT.

The chain carries TRBV4-1 and TRBJ2-7; TRBD1 aligns across 8 bases. The trim removed 4 bases at V and 2 bases at J, leaving 16 bases unmatched. Germline CDR1 is MGHRA and CDR2 is YSYEKL. This CDR3 region has 18 residues. CDR3 region: CASSLREEPGQATYEQYF. The CDR3 region has the DNA TGCGCCAGCAGCCTTCGGGAAGAGCCGGGACAGGCCACCTACGAGCAGTACTTC.

This CDR3 is CASSQGLAAYEQYF. The CDR3 DNA follows: TGTGCCAGCAGCCAAGGGCTAGCGGCCTACGAGCAGTACTTC. V gene TRBV3-1 combines with J gene TRBJ2-7; 7 bases align to TRBD2. The CDR3 has 14 residues. Unmatched junction bases numbered 2, after V lost 1 base and J lost 2 bases. Germline V gene lookup returns CDR1 LGHDT and CDR2 YNNKEL (reference sequence).

V is TRBV6-1 and J is TRBJ2-3; a possible D gene is TRBD1 (7 bases). The V end lost 10 bases, the J end lost 3 bases, and 23 bases lay between the germline ends. Germline V gives CDR1 MNHNS, CDR2 SASEGT. The CDR3 is made up of 16 amino acids. Written as DNA, the CDR3 is TGTGCCATCAGGGAAGGGCGGGACAGCAGAACAGATACGCAGTATTTT. Translating it yields CAIREGRDSRTDTQYF.

This clonotype was observed many times. The V and J genes are TRBV3-1 and TRBJ2-5; D may be TRBD1 (6 bases). With 5 bases removed from V and 0 bases from J, the gap between germline ends came to 10 bases. The CDR3 length is 14 residues. The V gene's germline CDR1 is LGHDT and CDR2 YNNKEL (reference sequence). DNA for the CDR3: TGTGCCAGCAGCTCTACAGGGAACCAAGAGACCCAGTACTTC. This gives the protein CASSSTGNQETQYF.